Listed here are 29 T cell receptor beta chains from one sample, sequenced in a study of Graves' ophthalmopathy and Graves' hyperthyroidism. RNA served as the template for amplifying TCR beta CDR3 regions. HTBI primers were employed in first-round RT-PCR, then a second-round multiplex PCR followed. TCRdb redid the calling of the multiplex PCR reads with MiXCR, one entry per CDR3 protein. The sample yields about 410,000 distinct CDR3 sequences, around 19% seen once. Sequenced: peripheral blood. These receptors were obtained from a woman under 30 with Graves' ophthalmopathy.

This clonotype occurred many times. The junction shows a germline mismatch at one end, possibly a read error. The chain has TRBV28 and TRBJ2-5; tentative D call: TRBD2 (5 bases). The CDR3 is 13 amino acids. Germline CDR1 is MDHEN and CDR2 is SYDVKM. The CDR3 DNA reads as TGCGCCAGCAGCTTGGGTAGCGAGGAGACCCAGTACTTC. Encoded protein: CASSLGSEETQYF.

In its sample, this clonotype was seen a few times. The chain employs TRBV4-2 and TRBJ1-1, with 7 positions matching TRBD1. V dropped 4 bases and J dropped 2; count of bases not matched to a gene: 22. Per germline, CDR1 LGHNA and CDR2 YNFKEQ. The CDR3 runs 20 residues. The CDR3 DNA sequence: TGTGCCAGCAGCCCTGCGGGGGCTGGGACAGCCGGACGGGTAAACACTGAAGCTTTCTTT. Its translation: CASSPAGAGTAGRVNTEAFF.

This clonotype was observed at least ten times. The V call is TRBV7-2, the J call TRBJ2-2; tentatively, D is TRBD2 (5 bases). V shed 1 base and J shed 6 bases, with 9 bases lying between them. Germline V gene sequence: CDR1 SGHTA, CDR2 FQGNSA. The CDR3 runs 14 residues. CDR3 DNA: TGTGCCAGCAGCTTAGTCGGGAAGGCCGGGGAGCTGTTTTTT. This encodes CASSLVGKAGELFF.

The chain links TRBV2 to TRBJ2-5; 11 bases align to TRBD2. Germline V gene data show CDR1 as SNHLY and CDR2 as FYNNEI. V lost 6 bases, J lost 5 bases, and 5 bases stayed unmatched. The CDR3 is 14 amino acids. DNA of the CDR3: TGTGCCAGCAGGCTAGCGGGAGGTATGGAGACCCAGTACTTC. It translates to CASRLAGGMETQYF.

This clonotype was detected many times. The CDR3 coding sequence is TGTGCCAGCAGCCCACAGGGCCTCTCTGGAAACACCATATATTTT. Translating gives CASSPQGLSGNTIYF. The J gene is TRBJ1-3, the V gene TRBV11-2, with D perhaps TRBD1 (6 bases). CDR1 is SGHAT, CDR2 FQNNGV, per germline. This CDR3 region has 15 residues. With 5 bases removed from V and 0 bases from J, the gap between germline ends came to 11 bases.

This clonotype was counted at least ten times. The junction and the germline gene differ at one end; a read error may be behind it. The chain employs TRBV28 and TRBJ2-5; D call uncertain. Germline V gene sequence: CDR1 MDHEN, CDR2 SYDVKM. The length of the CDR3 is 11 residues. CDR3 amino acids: CASSLTETQHF. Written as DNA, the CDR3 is TGTGCCAGCAGTTTAACAGAGACCCAGCACTTC. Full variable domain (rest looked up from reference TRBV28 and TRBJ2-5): DVKVTQSSRYLVKRTGEKVFLECVQDMDHENMFWYRQDPGLGLRLIYFSYDVKMKEKGDIPEGYSVSREKKERFSLILESASTNQTSMYLCASSLTETQHFGPGTRLLVL.

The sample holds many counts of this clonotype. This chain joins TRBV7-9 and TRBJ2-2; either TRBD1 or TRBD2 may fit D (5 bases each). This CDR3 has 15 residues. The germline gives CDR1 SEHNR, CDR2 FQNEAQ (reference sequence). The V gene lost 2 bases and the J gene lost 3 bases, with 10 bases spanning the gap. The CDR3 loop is CASSLTRDHTGELFF. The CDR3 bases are TGTGCCAGCAGCTTAACCCGGGACCACACCGGGGAGCTGTTTTTT. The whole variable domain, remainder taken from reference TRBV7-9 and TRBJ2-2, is DTGVSQNPRHKITKRGQNVTFRCDPISEHNRLYWYRQTLGQGPEFLTYFQNEAQLEKSRLLSDRFSAERPKGSFSTLEIQRTEQGDSAMYLCASSLTRDHTGELFFGEGSRLTVL.

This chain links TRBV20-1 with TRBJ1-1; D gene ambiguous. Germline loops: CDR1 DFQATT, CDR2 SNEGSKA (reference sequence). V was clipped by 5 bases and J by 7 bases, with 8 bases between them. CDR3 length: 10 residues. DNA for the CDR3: TGCAGTGCTCTTTTAAATGAAGCTTTCTTT. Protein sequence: CSALLNEAFF.

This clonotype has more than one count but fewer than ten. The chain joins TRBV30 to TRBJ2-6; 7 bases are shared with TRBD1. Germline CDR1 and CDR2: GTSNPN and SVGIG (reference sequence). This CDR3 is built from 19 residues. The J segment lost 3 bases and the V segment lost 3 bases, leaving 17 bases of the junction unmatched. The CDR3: CAWRGGFPETGSGANVLTF. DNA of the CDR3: TGTGCCTGGAGAGGGGGCTTCCCCGAGACAGGGAGTGGGGCCAACGTCCTGACTTTC.

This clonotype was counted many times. The CDR3 region is CASSRYSGQSSYEQYF. In DNA, the CDR3 is TGCGCCAGCAGCCGATATTCGGGGCAGAGCTCCTACGAGCAGTACTTC. J is TRBJ2-7 and V is TRBV5-1; D possibly matches TRBD1 or TRBD2 (5 bases each). Trimming removed 4 bases at V and 0 bases at J, with 17 bases between. The CDR3 is 16 residues long. Per germline, CDR1 SGHRS and CDR2 YFSETQ. The variable domain in full, completed from reference TRBV5-1 and TRBJ2-7, reads KAGVTQTPRYLIKTRGQQVTLSCSPISGHRSVSWYQQTPGQGLQFLFEYFSETQRNKGNFPGRFSGRQFSNSRSEMNVSTLELGDSALYLCASSRYSGQSSYEQYFGPGTRLTVT.

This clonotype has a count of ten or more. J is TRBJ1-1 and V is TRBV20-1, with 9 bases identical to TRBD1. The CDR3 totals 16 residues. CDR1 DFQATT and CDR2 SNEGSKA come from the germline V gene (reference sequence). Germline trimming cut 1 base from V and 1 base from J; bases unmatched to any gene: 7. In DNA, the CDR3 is TGCAGTGCTAGAGTGTGGACAGGGGAAGGGAACACTGAAGCTTTCTTT. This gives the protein CSARVWTGEGNTEAFF.

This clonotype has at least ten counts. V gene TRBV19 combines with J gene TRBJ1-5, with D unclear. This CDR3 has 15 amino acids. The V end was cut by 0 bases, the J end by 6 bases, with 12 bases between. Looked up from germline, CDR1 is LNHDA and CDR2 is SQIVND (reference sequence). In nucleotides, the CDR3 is TGTGCCAGTAGTATAGATACCGGGGTTGGTCAGCCCCAGCATTTT. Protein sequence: CASSIDTGVGQPQHF.

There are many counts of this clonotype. CDR3 region: CSASRGAAGARETQYF. The CDR3 DNA reads as TGCAGTGCTAGTCGCGGAGCAGCGGGAGCACGAGAGACCCAGTACTTC. J is TRBJ2-5 and V is TRBV20-1; 8 bases agree with TRBD2. Looked up from germline, CDR1 is DFQATT and CDR2 is SNEGSKA (reference sequence). The CDR3 has 16 amino acids. V lost 3 bases to trimming and J lost 4 bases; unmatched junction nucleotides: 13.

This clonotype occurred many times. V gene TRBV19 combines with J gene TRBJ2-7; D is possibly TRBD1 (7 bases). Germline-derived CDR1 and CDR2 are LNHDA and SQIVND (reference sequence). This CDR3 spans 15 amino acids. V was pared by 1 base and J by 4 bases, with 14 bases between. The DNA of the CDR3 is TGTGCCAGTAGTATAGGCCAGGGGGGCCATTACGAGCAGTACTTC. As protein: CASSIGQGGHYEQYF.

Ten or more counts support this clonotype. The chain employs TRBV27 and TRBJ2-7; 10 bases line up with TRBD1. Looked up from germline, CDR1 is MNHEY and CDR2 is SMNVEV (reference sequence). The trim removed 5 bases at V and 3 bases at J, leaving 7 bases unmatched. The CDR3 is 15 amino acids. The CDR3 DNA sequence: TGTGCCAGCAGTCGACGGACAGGGGGTGACTACGAGCAGTACTTC. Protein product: CASSRRTGGDYEQYF.

In nucleotides, the CDR3 is TGTGCCAGCAGCCTCGGCTATGAGCAGTTCTTC. As protein: CASSLGYEQFF. The chain employs TRBV12-3 or TRBV12-4 and TRBJ2-1; D is unresolved. Trimming took 6 bases from V and 8 from J, leaving 8 bases between them. The CDR3 has 11 amino acids.

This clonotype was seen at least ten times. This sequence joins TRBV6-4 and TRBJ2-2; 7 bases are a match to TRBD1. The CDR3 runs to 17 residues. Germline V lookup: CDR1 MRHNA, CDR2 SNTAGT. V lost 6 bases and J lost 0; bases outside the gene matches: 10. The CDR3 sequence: CASRRETGQTNTGELFF. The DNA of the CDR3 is TGTGCCAGCAGGCGCGAGACGGGACAGACGAACACCGGGGAGCTGTTTTTT.

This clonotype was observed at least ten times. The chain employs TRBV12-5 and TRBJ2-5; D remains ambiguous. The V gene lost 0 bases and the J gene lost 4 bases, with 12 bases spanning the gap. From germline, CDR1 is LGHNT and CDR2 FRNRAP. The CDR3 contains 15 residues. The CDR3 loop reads CASGLVPKLGETQYF. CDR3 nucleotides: TGTGCTAGTGGTTTGGTACCAAAGTTGGGAGAGACCCAGTACTTC.

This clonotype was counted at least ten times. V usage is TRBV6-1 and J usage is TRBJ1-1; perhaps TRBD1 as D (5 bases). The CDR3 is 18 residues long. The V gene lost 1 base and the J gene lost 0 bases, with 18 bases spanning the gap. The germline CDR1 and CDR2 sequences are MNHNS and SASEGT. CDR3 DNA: TGTGCCAGCAGTGAAGATCGGGGCGGCCCCTGGATGAACACTGAAGCTTTCTTT. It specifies CASSEDRGGPWMNTEAFF.

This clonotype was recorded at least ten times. The CDR3 sequence is CASGLAGAPGETQYF. The CDR3, as DNA: TGTGCCAGCGGACTAGCGGGGGCCCCGGGAGAGACCCAGTACTTC. The rearrangement links TRBV6-5 to TRBJ2-5, with 13 bases fitting TRBD2. From germline, CDR1 is MNHEY and CDR2 SVGAGI. The CDR3 sequence is 15 residues long. The trim removed 8 bases at V and 4 bases at J, leaving 7 bases unmatched.

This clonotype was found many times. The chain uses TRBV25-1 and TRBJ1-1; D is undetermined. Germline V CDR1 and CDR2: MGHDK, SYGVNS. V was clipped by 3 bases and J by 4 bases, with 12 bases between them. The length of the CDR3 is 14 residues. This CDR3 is CASSEKMSITEAFF. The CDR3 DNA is TGTGCCAGCAGTGAGAAGATGTCAATCACTGAAGCTTTCTTT.

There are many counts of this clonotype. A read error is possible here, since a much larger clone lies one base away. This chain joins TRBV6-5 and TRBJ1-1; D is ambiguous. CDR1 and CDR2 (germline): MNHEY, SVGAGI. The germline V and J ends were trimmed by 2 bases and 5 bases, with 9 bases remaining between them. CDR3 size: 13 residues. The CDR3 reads CASSYTGRTEAFF. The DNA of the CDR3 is TGTGCCAGCAGTTACACGGGGAGGACTGAAGCTTTCTTT.

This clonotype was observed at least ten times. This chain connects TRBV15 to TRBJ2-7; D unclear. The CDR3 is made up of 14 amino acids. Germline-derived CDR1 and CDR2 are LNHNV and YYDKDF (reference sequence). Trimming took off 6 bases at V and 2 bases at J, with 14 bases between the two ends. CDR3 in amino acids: CATSSRDRAYEQYF. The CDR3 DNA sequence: TGTGCCACCAGTAGTAGGGATCGGGCCTACGAGCAGTACTTC.

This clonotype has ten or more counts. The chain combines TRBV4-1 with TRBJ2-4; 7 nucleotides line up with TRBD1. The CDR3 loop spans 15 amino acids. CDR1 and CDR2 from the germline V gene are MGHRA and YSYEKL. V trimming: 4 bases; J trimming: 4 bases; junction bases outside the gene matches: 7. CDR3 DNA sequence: TGCGCCAGCAGCCCTAAGGGGGCAGGGAAAAACATTCAGTACTTC. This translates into CASSPKGAGKNIQYF.

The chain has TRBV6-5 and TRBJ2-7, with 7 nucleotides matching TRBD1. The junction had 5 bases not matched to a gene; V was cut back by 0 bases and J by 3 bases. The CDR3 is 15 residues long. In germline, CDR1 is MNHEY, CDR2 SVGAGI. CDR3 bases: TGTGCCAGCAGTTACTCCGGACAGGTTGTCTACGAGCAGTACTTC. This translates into CASSYSGQVVYEQYF.

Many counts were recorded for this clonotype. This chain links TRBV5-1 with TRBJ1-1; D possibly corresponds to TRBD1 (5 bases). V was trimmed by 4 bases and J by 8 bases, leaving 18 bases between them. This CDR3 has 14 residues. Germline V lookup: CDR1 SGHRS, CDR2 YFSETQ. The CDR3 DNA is TGCGCCAGCAGCCCCCTCAGGGTTGCCGAGGAAGCTTTCTTT. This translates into CASSPLRVAEEAFF.

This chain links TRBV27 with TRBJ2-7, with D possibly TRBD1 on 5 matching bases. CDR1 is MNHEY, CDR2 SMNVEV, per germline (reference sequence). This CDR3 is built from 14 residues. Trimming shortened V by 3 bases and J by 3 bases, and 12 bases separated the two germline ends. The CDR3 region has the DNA TGTGCCAGCAGTTTTAGTACAGGAGACTACGAGCAGTACTTC. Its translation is CASSFSTGDYEQYF.

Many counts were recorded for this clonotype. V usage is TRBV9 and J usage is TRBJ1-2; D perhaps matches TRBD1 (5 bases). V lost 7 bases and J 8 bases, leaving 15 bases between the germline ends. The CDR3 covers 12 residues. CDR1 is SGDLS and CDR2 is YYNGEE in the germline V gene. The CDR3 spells CASEGDSTGYTF. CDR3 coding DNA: TGTGCCAGCGAAGGGGATTCCACAGGCTACACCTTC.

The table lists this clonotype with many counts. The CDR3 reads CASRQVNTEAFF. The CDR3 region has the DNA TGTGCCAGCAGACAGGTCAACACTGAAGCTTTCTTT. The rearrangement joins TRBV27 to TRBJ1-1; the D gene is possibly TRBD1 (5 bases). The CDR3 consists of 12 residues. Trimming cost V 6 bases and J 2 bases, with 7 bases left between them. Looked up from germline, CDR1 is MNHEY and CDR2 is SMNVEV (reference sequence).